This section outlines one T cell receptor beta chain sequence together with its context. In germline, CDR1 is SGHTA, CDR2 FQGNSA. Between the trimmed V and J ends, which lost 2 bases and 5 bases, there was a span of 34 bases. This CDR3 has 22 amino acids. The template used for profiling TCR beta VDJ and CDR3 was genomic DNA. TCRdb ran MiXCR on the reads and lists one entry per CDR3 protein. The sample has about 190,000 distinct CDR3 sequences, 64% seen once. This sample was included in a study of CD8+CD57+ T cells in acquired aplastic anemia. The chain couples TRBV7-2 to TRBJ1-3; D is possibly TRBD1 (5 bases). The sample comprised sorted CD4+, CD8+, or CD8+CD57+ T cells (not recorded which) from PBMCs. This sequence originates from a human donor with severe aplastic anemia or a healthy control (not recorded which). The CDR3 sequence is CASSLFDFGDGEQYKARNTIYF. Written as DNA, the CDR3 is TGTGCCAGCAGCTTATTCGATTTCGGGGACGGCGAGCAGTATAAGGCCCGAAACACCATATATTTT.